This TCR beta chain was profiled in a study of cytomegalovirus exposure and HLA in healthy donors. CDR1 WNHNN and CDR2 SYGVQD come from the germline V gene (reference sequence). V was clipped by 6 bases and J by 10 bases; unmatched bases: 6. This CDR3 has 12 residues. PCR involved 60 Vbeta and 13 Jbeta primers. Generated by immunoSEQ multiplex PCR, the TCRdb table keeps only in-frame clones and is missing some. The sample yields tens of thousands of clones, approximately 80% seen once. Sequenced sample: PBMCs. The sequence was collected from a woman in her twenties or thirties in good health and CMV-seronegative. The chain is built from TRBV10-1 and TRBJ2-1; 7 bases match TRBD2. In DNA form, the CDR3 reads TGCGCCAGCAGCGGGGGGTCCGGGGAGCAGTTCTTC. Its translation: CASSGGSGEQFF.